Reported below is one T cell receptor (beta chain). Its antigen is unknown. The data stem from a study of T cell repertoires in cytomegalovirus infection. Overall study context: Recently identified HLA-C-restricted and well-studied HLA-B-restricted CMV epitopes were used. The public TCR beta signatures pointed to both CMV infection and matching HLA type. The study's findings and limits: Dominant in the ex vivo response were TCR beta clonotypes restricted by HLA-C and specific for CMV.

TCRdb re-analysed the reads in MiXCR, keeping a single row per CDR3 protein. Of about half a million distinct CDR3 sequences listed, roughly a third are singletons. This CDR3 has 15 residues. Germline values: CDR1 SGHNT, CDR2 YENEEA. V was cut by 5 bases and J by 0 bases, with 13 bases left in between. The gene calls are TRBV11-3 and TRBJ1-1; D is undetermined. The receptor comes from a human donor in good health (CMV status not recorded). Some clones in this sample may be carry-over from other donors' samples. The material was cultured PBMCs, obtained from culture after CMV antigen stimulation. CDR3 sequence reads: CASSPWTYMNTEAFF. The CDR3 DNA follows: TGTGCCAGCAGCCCCTGGACCTATATGAACACTGAAGCTTTCTTT.